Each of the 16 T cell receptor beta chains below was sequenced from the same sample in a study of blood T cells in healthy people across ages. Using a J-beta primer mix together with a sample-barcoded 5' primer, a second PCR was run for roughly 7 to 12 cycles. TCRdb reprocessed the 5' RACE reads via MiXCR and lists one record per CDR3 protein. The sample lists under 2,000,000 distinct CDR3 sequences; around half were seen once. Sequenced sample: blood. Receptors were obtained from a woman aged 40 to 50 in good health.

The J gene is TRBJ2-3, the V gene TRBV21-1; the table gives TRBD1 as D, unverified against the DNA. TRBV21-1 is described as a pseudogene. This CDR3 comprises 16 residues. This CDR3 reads CASTKPMDRAPDTQYF. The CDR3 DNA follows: TGTGCCAGCACCAAGCCGATGGACAGGGCCCCAGATACGCAGTATTTT.

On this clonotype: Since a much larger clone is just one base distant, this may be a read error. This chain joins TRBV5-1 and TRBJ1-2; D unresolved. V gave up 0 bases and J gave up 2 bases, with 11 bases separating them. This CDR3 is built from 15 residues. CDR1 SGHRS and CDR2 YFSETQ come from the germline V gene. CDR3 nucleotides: TGCGCCAGCAGCTTGGACACCGGTCGGAACTATGGCTACACCTTC. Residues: CASSLDTGRNYGYTF.

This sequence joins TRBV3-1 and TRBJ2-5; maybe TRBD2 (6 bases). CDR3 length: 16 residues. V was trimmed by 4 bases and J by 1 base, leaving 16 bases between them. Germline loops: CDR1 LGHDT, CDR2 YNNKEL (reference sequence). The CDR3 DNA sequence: TGTGCCAGCAGCCCCAAGAGGCAGCGGGCCCAAGAGACCCAGTACTTC. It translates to CASSPKRQRAQETQYF.

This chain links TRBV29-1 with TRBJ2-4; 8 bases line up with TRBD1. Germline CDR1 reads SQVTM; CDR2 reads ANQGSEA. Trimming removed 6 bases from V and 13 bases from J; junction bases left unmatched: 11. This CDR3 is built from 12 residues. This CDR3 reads CSVRQGMDGQYF. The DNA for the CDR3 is TGCAGCGTAAGACAGGGGATGGACGGGCAGTACTTC.

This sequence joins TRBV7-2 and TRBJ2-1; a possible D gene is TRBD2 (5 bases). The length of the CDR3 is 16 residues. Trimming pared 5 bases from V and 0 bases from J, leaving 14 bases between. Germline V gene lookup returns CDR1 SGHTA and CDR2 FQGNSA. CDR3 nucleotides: TGTGCCAGCAGCAAGTTACATGGGAGCTCCTACAATGAGCAGTTCTTC. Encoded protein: CASSKLHGSSYNEQFF.

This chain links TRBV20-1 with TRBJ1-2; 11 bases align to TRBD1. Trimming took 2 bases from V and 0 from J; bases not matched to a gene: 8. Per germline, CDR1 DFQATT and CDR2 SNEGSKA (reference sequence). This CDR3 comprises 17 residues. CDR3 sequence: CSARTGDRGYTNYGYTF. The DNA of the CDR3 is TGCAGTGCTAGAACGGGGGACAGGGGGTATACTAACTATGGCTACACCTTC.

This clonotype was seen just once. DNA for the CDR3: TGTGCCAGCAGCCAAGATTCCTGGGTGACGGGGGCCGAACCGTACAATGAGCAGTTCTTC. This encodes CASSQDSWVTGAEPYNEQFF. The rearrangement joins TRBV3-1 to TRBJ2-1; D might be TRBD1 or TRBD2, each matching 6 bases. Per germline, CDR1 LGHDT and CDR2 YNNKEL (reference sequence). The V end lost 0 bases, the J end lost 4 bases, and 25 bases lay between the germline ends. The CDR3 totals 20 residues.

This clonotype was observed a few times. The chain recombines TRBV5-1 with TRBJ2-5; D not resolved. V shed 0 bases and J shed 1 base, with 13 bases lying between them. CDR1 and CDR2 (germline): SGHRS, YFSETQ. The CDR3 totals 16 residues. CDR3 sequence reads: CASSLEARAFQETQYF. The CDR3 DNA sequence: TGCGCCAGCAGCTTGGAGGCTAGGGCATTCCAAGAGACCCAGTACTTC.

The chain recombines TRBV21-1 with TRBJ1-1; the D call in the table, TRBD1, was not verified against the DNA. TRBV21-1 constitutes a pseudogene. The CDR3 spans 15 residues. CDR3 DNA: TGTGCCAGCAGCGGACGGACAGGGTCGGTCACTGAAGCTTTCTTT. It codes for CASSGRTGSVTEAFF.

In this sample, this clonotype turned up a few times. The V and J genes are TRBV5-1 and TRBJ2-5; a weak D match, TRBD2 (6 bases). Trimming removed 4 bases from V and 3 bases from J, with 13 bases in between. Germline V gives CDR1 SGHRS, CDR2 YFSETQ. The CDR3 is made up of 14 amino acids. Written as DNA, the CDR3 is TGCGCCAGCAGCATCCGGGACTTAGAAGAGACCCAGTACTTC. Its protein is CASSIRDLEETQYF.

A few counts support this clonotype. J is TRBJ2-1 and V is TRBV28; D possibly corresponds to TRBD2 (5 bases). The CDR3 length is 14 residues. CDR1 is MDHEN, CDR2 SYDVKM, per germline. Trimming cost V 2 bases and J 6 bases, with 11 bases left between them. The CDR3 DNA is TGTGCCAGCAGTTTAGCGGACTTCTTCAATGAGCAGTTCTTC. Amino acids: CASSLADFFNEQFF.

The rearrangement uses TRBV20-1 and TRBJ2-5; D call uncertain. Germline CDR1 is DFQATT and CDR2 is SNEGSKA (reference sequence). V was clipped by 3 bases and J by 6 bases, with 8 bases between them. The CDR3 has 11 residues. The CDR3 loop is CSASVTQTQYF. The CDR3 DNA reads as TGCAGTGCTAGTGTGACCCAGACCCAGTACTTC.

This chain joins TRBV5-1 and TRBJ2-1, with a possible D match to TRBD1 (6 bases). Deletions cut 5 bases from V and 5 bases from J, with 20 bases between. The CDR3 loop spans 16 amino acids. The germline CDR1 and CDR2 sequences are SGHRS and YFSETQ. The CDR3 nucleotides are TGCGCCAGCAGTTTACGACGACGGACAGATAACAATGAGCAGTTCTTC. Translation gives CASSLRRRTDNNEQFF.

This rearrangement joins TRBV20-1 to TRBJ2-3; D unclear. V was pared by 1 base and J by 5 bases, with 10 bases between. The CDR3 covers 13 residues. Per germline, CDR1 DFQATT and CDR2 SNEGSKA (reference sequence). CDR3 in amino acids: CSARARNLDTQYF. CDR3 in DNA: TGCAGTGCTAGAGCACGGAACTTAGATACGCAGTATTTT.

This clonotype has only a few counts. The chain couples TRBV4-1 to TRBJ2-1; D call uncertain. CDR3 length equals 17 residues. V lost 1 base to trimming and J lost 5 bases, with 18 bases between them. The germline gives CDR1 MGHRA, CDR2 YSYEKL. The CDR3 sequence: CASSQVMGLAAHNEQFF. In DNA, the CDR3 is TGCGCCAGCAGCCAAGTCATGGGTCTCGCGGCCCACAATGAGCAGTTCTTC.

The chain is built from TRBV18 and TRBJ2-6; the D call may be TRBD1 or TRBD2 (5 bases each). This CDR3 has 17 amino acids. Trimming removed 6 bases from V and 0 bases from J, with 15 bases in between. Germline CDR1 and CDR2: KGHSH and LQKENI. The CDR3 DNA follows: TGTGCCAGCTCCACCGAGGGGCCCTTCTCTGGGGCCAACGTCCTGACTTTC. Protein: CASSTEGPFSGANVLTF. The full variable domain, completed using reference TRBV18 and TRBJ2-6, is NAGVMQNPRHLVRRRGQEARLRCSPMKGHSHVYWYRQLPEEGLKFMVYLQKENIIDESGMPKERFSAEFPKEGPSILRIQQVVRGDSAAYFCASSTEGPFSGANVLTFGAGSRLTVL.